The present entry profiles one T cell receptor (beta chain) with its context. V was trimmed by 4 bases and J by 6 bases, leaving 21 bases between them. This CDR3 comprises 17 residues. The record originates from a study of T cell changes during pregnancy in multiple sclerosis. Profiled with immunoSEQ multiplex PCR; TCRdb holds only in-frame clones, not every one. The data show about 53,000 clones, about 93% seen once. This TCR was recovered from a female donor with multiple sclerosis, enrolled in a pregnancy study. The sample was CD4+ T cells from peripheral blood mononuclear cells, taken in the third trimester of pregnancy. The chain recombines TRBV23-1 with TRBJ1-4; possible D gene TRBD1, 5 bases. TRBV23-1 is reported as an ORF; its role is uncertain. The CDR3 loop is CASSRPGEGDSDEKLFF. In DNA form, the CDR3 reads TGCGCCAGCAGTCGGCCCGGGGAAGGGGACTCGGATGAAAAACTGTTTTTT.